This T cell receptor (beta chain) was observed in a study of blood T cell repertoires in COVID-19. Some clones are missing from TCRdb's copy, which holds only in-frame ones; the method was immunoSEQ multiplex PCR. The table records approximately 350,000 clones, 80% to 85% of them present only once. The recovered donors of Cohort 3 showed two negative PCRs, clearance, or symptom resolution. Germline CDR1 is LGHDT and CDR2 is YNNKEL (reference sequence). This CDR3 has 15 residues. Trimming took 2 bases from V and 7 from J; bases not matched to a gene: 9. The sequencing input was PBMCs or T cells enriched from blood (not recorded which). The rearrangement links TRBV3-1 (or the pseudogene TRBV3-2) to TRBJ2-7; 9 nucleotides agree with TRBD2. This TCR was recovered from a woman in her forties or fifties who had recovered from COVID-19. The CDR3 region is CASSQIRGLAREQYF. For the CDR3, the DNA is TGTGCCAGCAGCCAAATCCGCGGACTAGCGAGAGAGCAGTACTTC.